This T cell receptor beta chain was documented in a study of OX40 agonist ivuxolimab in advanced cancers. The study, taken as a whole, reports: At doses 0.1 to 3.0 mg/kg, CD4+ and CD8+ clones expanded.

The CDR3 has 14 residues. CDR1 is KGHSH, CDR2 LQKENI, per germline. Trimming pared 2 bases from V and 1 base from J, leaving 9 bases between. Drawing of blood for sampling happened at baseline, at cycle 4 day 1, and at cycle 7 day 1. As concerns this clone: Its antigen remains unknown.

Measured with immunoSEQ multiplex PCR; TCRdb has only the in-frame clones, and not every one. The table includes about 16,000 clones, 80% to 90% detected once. The sequence was collected from an adult with an advanced solid tumor such as melanoma, head and neck, liver or kidney cancer. This chain connects TRBV18 to TRBJ2-7; D might be TRBD2 (5 bases). Here the sequenced sample was CD4+ or CD8+ T cells sorted from blood, taken in a trial of the OX40 agonist ivuxolimab. CDR3 sequence (DNA): TGTGCCAGCTCACCAAGTAGAGGGTCCTACGAGCAGTACTTC. Its translation is CASSPSRGSYEQYF. Complete variable domain (other parts from reference TRBV18 and TRBJ2-7): NAGVMQNPRHLVRRRGQEARLRCSPMKGHSHVYWYRQLPEEGLKFMVYLQKENIIDESGMPKERFSAEFPKEGPSILRIQQVVRGDSAAYFCASSPSRGSYEQYFGPGTRLTVT.